This TCR beta chain came from a study of regulatory T cells in long-lasting Graves disease. Regarding the study as a whole: TRBV28, TRBJ1-2 and TRBJ2-5 were favored in persistent disease.

Both iRepertoire HTBI primers and Arm-PCR of CDR3 regions were used to build the TCR beta libraries. TCRdb re-analysed the multiplex PCR reads in MiXCR, keeping a single row per CDR3 protein. The table has around 300,000 distinct CDR3 sequences, roughly 21% seen once. The J segment lost 10 bases and the V segment lost 5 bases, leaving 4 bases of the junction unmatched. Germline CDR1 is MNHNS and CDR2 is SASEGT. The CDR3 runs to 12 residues. Noted time point: persistent/refractory GD, antithyroid drugs over 5 years with positive TRAb. RNA extracted from PBMCs served as the sequencing template. The authors diagnosed Graves' disease using American Thyroid Association guidelines. The sample holds a few counts of this clonotype. Its antigen remains unknown.

The material sequenced was peripheral blood mononuclear cells (PBMCs), taken when the disease was refractory, from a patient treated with antithyroid drugs. This TCR was recovered from a female donor with Graves disease. V usage is TRBV6-1 and J usage is TRBJ1-3; the match to TRBD1 covers 8 bases. The CDR3 sequence is CASSTRQGTIYF. CDR3 nucleotides: TGTGCCAGCAGTACGAGACAGGGGACCATATATTTT.